This T cell receptor beta chain was retrieved from a study of cytomegalovirus exposure and HLA in healthy donors. With V trimmed by 3 bases and J by 2 bases, 6 bases remained unmatched. CDR1 and CDR2 from the germline V gene are LNHNV and YYDKDF (reference sequence). The CDR3 has 16 residues. Every donor was a healthy person donating bone marrow. Nominally healthy donors provided the samples, though records likely missed some immune exposures. Study observations and caveats: A later analysis showed HLA-associated TCR beta chains outstripping equally common others in clonal expansion.

The primer mix had 60 Vbeta and 13 Jbeta primers. Data came from immunoSEQ multiplex PCR; TCRdb stores just in-frame clones and leaves some out. The sample shows approximately 93,000 clones, 55% to 70% of them seen only once. About this clone itself: Its antigen is still unknown.

This clonotype originated in a boy younger than 18 in good health and CMV-seropositive. The sample was PBMCs. The chain recombines TRBV15 with TRBJ1-5, with 8 bases lining up with TRBD1. The CDR3 loop reads CATSRDRAGGNQPQHF. The CDR3 DNA follows: TGTGCCACCAGCAGGGACAGGGCGGGTGGCAATCAGCCCCAGCATTTT.